This TCR beta chain was found in a study of PD-1 blockade in classical Hodgkin lymphoma. Study-level information: Patients were dosed intravenously with nivolumab at 3 mg/kg every 2 weeks. Findings and limits, study-wide: The study reported lower baseline TCR diversity in newly diagnosed patients than in healthy donors. The CD4+ diversity rise by C4D1 was clearest in complete responders.

With respect to this clone: Antigen unknown.

Data came from immunoSEQ multiplex PCR; TCRdb stores just in-frame clones and leaves some out. The repertoire has approximately 84,000 clones, about nine tenths of them found once; the top ten carry about 20%. Autologous stem cell transplantation was followed by relapse in every patient, and brentuximab vedotin exposure varied. Best overall response was complete response, partial response or progressive disease in these relapsed/refractory classical Hodgkin lymphoma patients. The germline V gene has CDR1 SNHLY and CDR2 FYNNEI. V lost 7 bases and J lost 9, with 22 bases in between. The CDR3 sequence is 15 residues long.

The specimen comprised peripheral blood mononuclear cells (PBMCs), sampled at baseline. The source of this sequence is a human donor with classical Hodgkin lymphoma. The chain is built from TRBV2 and TRBJ2-1; possibly TRBD2 for D (5 bases). CDR3 in DNA: TGTGCCAGCACATCCTTTGTGGGAGAGGCAAGTGAGCAGTTCTTC. Encoded protein: CASTSFVGEASEQFF.